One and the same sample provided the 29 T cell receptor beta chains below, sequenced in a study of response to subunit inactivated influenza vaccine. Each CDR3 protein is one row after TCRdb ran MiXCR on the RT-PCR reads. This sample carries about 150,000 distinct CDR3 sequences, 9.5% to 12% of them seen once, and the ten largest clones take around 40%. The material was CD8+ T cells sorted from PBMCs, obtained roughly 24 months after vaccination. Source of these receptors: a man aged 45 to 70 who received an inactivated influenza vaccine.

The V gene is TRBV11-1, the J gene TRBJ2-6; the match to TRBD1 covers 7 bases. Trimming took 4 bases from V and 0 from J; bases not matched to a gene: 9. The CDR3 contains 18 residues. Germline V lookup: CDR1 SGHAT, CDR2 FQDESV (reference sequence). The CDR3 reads CASSSGPGQRSGANVLTF. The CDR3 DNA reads TGTGCCAGCAGCTCGGGACCGGGACAGCGCTCTGGGGCCAACGTCCTGACTTTC.

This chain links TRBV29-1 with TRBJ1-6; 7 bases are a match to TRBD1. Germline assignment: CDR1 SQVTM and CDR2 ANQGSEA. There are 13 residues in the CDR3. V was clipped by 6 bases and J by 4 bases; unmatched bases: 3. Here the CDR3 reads CSVRDSYNSPLHF. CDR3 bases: TGCAGCGTCCGGGACAGTTATAATTCACCCCTCCACTTT.

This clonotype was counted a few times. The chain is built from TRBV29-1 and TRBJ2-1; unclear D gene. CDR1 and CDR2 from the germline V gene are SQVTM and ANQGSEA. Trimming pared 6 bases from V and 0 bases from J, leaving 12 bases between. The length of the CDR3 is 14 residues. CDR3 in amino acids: CSVVSLGSYNEQFF. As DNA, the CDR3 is TGCAGCGTCGTGAGCCTAGGCTCCTACAATGAGCAGTTCTTC.

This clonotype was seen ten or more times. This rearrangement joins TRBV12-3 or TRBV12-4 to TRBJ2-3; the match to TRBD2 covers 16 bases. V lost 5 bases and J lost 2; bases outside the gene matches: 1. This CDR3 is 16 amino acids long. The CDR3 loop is CASSGTSGGATDTQYF. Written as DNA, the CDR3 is TGTGCCAGCAGTGGGACTAGCGGGGGGGCCACAGATACGCAGTATTTT.

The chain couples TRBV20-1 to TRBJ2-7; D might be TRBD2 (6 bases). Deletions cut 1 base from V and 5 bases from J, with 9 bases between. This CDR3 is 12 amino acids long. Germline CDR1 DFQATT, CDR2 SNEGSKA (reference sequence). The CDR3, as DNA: TGCAGTGCTAGAGGGGGGACTGACGAGCAGTACTTC. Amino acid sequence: CSARGGTDEQYF.

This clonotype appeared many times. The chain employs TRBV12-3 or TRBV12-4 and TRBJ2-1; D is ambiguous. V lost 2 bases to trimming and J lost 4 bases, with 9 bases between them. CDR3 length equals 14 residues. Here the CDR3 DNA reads TGTGCCAGCAGTTTATACAGCTATTACAATGAGCAGTTCTTC. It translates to CASSLYSYYNEQFF.

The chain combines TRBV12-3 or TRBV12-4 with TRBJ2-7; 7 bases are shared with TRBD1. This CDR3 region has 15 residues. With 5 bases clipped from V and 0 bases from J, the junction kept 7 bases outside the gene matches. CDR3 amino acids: CASSPGTVGSYEQYF. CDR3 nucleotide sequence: TGTGCCAGCAGTCCGGGGACAGTGGGCTCCTACGAGCAGTACTTC.

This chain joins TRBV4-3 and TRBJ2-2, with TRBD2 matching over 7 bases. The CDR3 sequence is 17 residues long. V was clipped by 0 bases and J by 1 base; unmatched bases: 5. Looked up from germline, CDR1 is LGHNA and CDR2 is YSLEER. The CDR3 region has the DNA TGCGCCAGCAGCCAAGATGTGTCTAGCGGGAACACCGGGGAGCTGTTTTTT. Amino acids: CASSQDVSSGNTGELFF.

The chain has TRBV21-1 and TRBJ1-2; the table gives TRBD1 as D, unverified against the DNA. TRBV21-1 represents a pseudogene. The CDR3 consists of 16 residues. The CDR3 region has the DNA TGTGCCAGCAGCTCCAAGGCGACAGGGGGCAACTATGGCTACACCTTC. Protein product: CASSSKATGGNYGYTF.

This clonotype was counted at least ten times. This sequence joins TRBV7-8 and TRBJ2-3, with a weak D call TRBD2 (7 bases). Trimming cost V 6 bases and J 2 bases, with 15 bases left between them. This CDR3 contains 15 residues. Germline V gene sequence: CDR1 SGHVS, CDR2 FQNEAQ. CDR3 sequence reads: CASSSRGGDTDTQYF. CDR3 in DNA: TGTGCCAGCAGTTCTCGAGGGGGGGACACAGATACGCAGTATTTT.

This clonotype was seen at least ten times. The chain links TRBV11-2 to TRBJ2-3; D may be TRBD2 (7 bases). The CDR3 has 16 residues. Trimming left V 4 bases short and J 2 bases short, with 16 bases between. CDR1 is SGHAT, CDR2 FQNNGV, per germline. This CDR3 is CASSYTLGGLTDTQYF. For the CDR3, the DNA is TGTGCCAGCAGCTACACCCTCGGGGGGCTCACAGATACGCAGTATTTT.

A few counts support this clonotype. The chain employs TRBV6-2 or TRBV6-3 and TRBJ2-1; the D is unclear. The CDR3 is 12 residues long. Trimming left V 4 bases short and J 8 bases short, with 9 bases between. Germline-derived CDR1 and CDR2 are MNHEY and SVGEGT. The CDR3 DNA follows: TGTGCCAGCAGTTCCCGGGCCCATGAGCAGTTCTTC. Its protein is CASSSRAHEQFF.

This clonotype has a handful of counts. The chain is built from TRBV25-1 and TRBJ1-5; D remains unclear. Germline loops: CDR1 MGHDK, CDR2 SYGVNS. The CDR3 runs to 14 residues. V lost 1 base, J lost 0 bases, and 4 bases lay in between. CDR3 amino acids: CASSEWNSNQPQHF. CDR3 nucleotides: TGTGCCAGCAGTGAATGGAATAGCAATCAGCCCCAGCATTTT.

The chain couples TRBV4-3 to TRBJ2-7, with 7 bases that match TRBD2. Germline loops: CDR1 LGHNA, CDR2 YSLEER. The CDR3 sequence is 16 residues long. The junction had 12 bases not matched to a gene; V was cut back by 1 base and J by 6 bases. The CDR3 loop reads CASSQGISGTGGEQYF. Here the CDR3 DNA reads TGCGCCAGCAGCCAAGGCATCTCCGGGACGGGGGGCGAGCAGTACTTC.

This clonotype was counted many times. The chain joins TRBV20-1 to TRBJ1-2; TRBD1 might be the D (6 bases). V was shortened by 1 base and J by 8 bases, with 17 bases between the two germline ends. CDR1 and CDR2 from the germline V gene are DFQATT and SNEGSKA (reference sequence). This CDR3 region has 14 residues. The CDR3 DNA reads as TGCAGTGCTAGAGGGCAGGGGTATATCTTCGGCTACACCTTC. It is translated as CSARGQGYIFGYTF.

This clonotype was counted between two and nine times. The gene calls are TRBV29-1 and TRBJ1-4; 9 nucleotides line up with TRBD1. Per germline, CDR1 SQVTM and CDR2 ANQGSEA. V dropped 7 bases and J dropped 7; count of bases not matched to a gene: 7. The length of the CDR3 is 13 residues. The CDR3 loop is CSARTGVAEKLFF. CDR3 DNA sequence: TGCAGCGCACGGACAGGGGTCGCTGAAAAACTGTTTTTT.

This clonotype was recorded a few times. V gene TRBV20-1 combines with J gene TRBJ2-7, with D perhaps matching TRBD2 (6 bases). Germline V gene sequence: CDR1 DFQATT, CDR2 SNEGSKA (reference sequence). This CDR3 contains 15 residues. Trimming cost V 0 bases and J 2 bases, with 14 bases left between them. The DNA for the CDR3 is TGCAGTGCTAGAGAATGGGATGCGGGACCCTACGAGCAGTACTTC. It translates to CSAREWDAGPYEQYF.

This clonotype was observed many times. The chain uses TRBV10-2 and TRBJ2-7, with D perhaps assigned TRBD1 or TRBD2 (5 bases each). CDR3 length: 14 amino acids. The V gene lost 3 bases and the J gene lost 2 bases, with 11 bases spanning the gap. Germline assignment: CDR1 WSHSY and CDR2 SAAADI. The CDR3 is CASSEPGTAYEQYF. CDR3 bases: TGCGCCAGCAGTGAACCTGGGACGGCCTACGAGCAGTACTTC.

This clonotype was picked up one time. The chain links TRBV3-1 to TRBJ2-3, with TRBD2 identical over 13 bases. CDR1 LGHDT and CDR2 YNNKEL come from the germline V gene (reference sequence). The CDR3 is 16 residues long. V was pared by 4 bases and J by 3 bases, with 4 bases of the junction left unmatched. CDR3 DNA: TGTGCCAGCAGCCCAGCGGGACTAGCGGGGACAGATACGCAGTATTTT. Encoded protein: CASSPAGLAGTDTQYF.

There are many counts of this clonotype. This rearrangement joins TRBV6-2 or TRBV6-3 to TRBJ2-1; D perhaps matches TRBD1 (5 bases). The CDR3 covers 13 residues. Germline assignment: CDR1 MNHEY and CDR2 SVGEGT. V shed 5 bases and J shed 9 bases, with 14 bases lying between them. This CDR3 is CASSTSGQGEQFF. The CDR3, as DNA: TGTGCCAGCAGTACATCCGGGCAGGGTGAGCAGTTCTTC.

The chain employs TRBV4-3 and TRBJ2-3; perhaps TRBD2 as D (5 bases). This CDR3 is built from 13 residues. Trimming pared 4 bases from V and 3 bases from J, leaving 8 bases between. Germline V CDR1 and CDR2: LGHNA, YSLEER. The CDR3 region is CASSLPGTDTQYF. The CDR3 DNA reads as TGCGCCAGCAGCCTCCCGGGGACAGATACGCAGTATTTT.

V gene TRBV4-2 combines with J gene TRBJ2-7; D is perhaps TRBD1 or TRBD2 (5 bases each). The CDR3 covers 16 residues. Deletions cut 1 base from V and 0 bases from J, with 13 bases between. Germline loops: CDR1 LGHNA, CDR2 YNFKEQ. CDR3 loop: CASSQGVGAPSYEQYF. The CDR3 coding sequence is TGTGCCAGCAGCCAAGGTGTCGGGGCTCCCTCCTACGAGCAGTACTTC.

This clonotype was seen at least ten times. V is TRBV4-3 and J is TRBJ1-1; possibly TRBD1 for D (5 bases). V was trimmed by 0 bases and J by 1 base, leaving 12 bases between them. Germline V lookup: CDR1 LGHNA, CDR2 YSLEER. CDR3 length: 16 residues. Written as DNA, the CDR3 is TGCGCCAGCAGCCAAGACTGGGGAGGGGCGAACACTGAAGCTTTCTTT. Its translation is CASSQDWGGANTEAFF.

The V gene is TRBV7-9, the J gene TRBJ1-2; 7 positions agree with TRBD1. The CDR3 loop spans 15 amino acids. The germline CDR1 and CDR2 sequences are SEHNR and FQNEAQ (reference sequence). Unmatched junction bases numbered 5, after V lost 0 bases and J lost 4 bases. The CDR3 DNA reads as TGTGCCAGCAGCTTAGCGGACGGGACAGCCTATGGCTACACCTTC. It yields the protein CASSLADGTAYGYTF. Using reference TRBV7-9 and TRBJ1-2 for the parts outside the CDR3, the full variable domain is DTGVSQNPRHKITKRGQNVTFRCDPISEHNRLYWYRQTLGQGPEFLTYFQNEAQLEKSRLLSDRFSAERPKGSFSTLEIQRTEQGDSAMYLCASSLADGTAYGYTFGSGTRLTVV.

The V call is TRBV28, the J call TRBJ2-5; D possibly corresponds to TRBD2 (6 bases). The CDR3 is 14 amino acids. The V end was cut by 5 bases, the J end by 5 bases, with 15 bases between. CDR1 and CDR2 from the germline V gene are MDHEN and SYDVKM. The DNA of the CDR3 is TGTGCCAGCAGTCAGACTTGCGGGATGGAGACCCAGTACTTC. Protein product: CASSQTCGMETQYF.

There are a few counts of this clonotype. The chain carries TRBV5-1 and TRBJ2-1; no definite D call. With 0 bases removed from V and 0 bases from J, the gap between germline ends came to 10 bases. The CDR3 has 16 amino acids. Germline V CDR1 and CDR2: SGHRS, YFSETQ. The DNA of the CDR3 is TGCGCCAGCAGCTTGGTCGTAGGGTACTCCTACAATGAGCAGTTCTTC. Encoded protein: CASSLVVGYSYNEQFF.

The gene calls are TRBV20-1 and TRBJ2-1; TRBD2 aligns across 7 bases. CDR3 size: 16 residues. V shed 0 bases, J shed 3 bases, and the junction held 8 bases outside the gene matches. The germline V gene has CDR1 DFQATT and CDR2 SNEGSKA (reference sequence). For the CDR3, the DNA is TGCAGTGCTAGAGATCCGGCTAGCGGACGCTACAATGAGCAGTTCTTC. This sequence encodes CSARDPASGRYNEQFF.

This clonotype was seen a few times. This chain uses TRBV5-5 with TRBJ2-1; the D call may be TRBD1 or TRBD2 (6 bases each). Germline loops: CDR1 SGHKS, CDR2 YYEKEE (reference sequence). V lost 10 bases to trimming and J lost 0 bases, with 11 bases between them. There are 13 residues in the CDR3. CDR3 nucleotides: TGTGCCGGAGGGACAACCTCCTACAATGAGCAGTTCTTC. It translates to CAGGTTSYNEQFF.

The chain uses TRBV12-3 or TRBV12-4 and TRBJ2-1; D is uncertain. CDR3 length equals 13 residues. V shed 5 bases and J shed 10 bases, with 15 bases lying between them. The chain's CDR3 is CASSLKALGEQFF. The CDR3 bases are TGTGCCAGCAGTCTCAAGGCCTTGGGGGAGCAGTTCTTC.